The 13 T cell receptor beta chains below come from one sample, sequenced in a study of T-cell reconstitution after alpha-beta-depleted transplantation in children. During its preparation, the TCRbeta library received unique molecular identifiers. TCRdb reprocessed the PCR reads with MiXCR, giving one entry per CDR3 protein. The repertoire has some 75,000 distinct CDR3 sequences, approximately 7.4% of them found once; the top ten carry 2% to 3%. The specimen was PBMCs from the stem cell graft donor, collected from the stem cell graft. These receptors came from a human donor who donated a stem cell graft to a child with acute lymphoblastic leukemia.

In this sample, this clonotype turned up many times. V and J are TRBV29-1 and TRBJ2-7, with D perhaps matching TRBD1 (6 bases). Germline lookup yields CDR1 SQVTM and CDR2 ANQGSEA. V gave up 4 bases and J gave up 3 bases, with 13 bases separating them. The CDR3 length is 13 residues. In DNA, the CDR3 is TGCAGCGTTGTCCGCCGGGACAACTACGAGCAGTACTTC. Encoded protein: CSVVRRDNYEQYF.

This clonotype has more than one count but fewer than ten. The V and J genes are TRBV10-3 and TRBJ2-4; TRBD1 matches at 12 bases. Germline assignment: CDR1 ENHRY and CDR2 SYGVKD. V dropped 6 bases and J dropped 6; count of bases not matched to a gene: 9. This CDR3 is 16 amino acids long. The CDR3 DNA follows: TGTGCCATCAGGCCGGGGGGACAGGGGGCGAGAAACATTCAGTACTTC. This codes for CAIRPGGQGARNIQYF.

The chain is built from TRBV7-8 and TRBJ2-5, with 9 bases aligning to TRBD2. This CDR3 has 16 amino acids. Losses at the gene ends were 4 bases for V and 1 base for J; bases not matched to a gene: 7. CDR1 is SGHVS, CDR2 FQNEAQ, per germline. The CDR3 DNA reads as TGTGCCAGCAGCTACTCTTCGCGGGGGGGCCAAGAGACCCAGTACTTC. Its translation is CASSYSSRGGQETQYF.

This clonotype was detected many times. The chain joins TRBV28 to TRBJ2-1; 9 positions match TRBD2. The CDR3 covers 18 residues. Germline loops: CDR1 MDHEN, CDR2 SYDVKM. With 4 bases clipped from V and 8 bases from J, the junction kept 18 bases outside the gene matches. CDR3 nucleotide sequence: TGTGCCAGCAGTTCTTTATACGCGGGAGGGCCTCTCTCGGATGAGCAGTTCTTC. Protein sequence: CASSSLYAGGPLSDEQFF. Full variable domain (missing parts from reference TRBV28 and TRBJ2-1): DVKVTQSSRYLVKRTGEKVFLECVQDMDHENMFWYRQDPGLGLRLIYFSYDVKMKEKGDIPEGYSVSREKKERFSLILESASTNQTSMYLCASSSLYAGGPLSDEQFFGPGTRLTVL.

Many counts were recorded for this clonotype. The J gene is TRBJ1-6, the V gene TRBV3-1, with D perhaps TRBD1 (5 bases). The CDR3 contains 16 residues. Germline CDR1 is LGHDT and CDR2 is YNNKEL (reference sequence). With 1 base removed from V and 6 bases from J, the gap between germline ends came to 13 bases. The DNA for the CDR3 is TGTGCCAGCAGCCAAGCTGCCGCAGGGCCTAATTCACCCCTCCACTTT. Translated, it gives CASSQAAAGPNSPLHF.

This clonotype was counted ten times or more. The chain links TRBV6-5 to TRBJ2-1; maybe TRBD2 (5 bases). The CDR3 is 11 residues long. Between the trimmed V and J ends, which lost 7 bases and 9 bases, there was a span of 10 bases. Germline V gene data show CDR1 as MNHEY and CDR2 as SVGAGI. CDR3 region: CASKEAGEQFF. The CDR3 coding sequence is TGTGCCAGCAAGGAGGCGGGTGAGCAGTTCTTC.

This clonotype was counted only a few times. The chain recombines TRBV6-1 with TRBJ2-5, with a tentative D call TRBD1 (6 bases). This CDR3 region has 17 residues. V was trimmed by 5 bases and J by 1 base, leaving 20 bases between them. Germline loops: CDR1 MNHNS, CDR2 SASEGT. CDR3 amino acids: CASSPRLGQFGQETQYF. In DNA form, the CDR3 reads TGTGCCAGCAGTCCTCGGTTGGGACAATTCGGCCAAGAGACCCAGTACTTC.

This clonotype was counted at least ten times. This rearrangement joins TRBV7-9 to TRBJ2-3; D unresolved. V was clipped by 1 base and J by 7 bases, with 9 bases between them. There are 13 residues in the CDR3. The V gene's germline CDR1 is SEHNR and CDR2 FQNEAQ (reference sequence). The CDR3 DNA follows: TGTGCCAGCAGCTTAGGTCAAGCGAATACGCAGTATTTT. Translation gives CASSLGQANTQYF.

This clonotype was counted many times. The chain is built from TRBV7-9 and TRBJ1-4, with D uncertain. With 6 bases removed from V and 0 bases from J, the gap between germline ends came to 11 bases. The V gene's germline CDR1 is SEHNR and CDR2 FQNEAQ (reference sequence). The CDR3 covers 15 residues. The CDR3 loop reads CASSPPSSTNEKLFF. DNA of the CDR3: TGTGCCAGCAGTCCGCCCTCTTCAACTAATGAAAAACTGTTTTTT.

This clonotype appeared many times. The final CDR3 position lacks the conserved phenylalanine or tryptophan, pointing to a likely read error. The DNA is left out, because the CDR3 cannot be placed on it with certainty; the CDR3 is given as TCRdb lists it. The chain carries TRBV7-8 and TRBJ2-1; the table's TRBD1 call for D was not verified on the DNA. Germline lookup yields CDR1 SGHVS and CDR2 FQNEAQ. The CDR3 length equals 12 residues, ends included. The CDR3 reads CASSLSLEGTGV.

The rearrangement links TRBV19 to TRBJ2-1; D may be TRBD2 (5 bases). V was clipped by 4 bases and J by 10 bases, with 14 bases between them. The CDR3 spans 13 residues. Germline V lookup: CDR1 LNHDA, CDR2 SQIVND (reference sequence). The CDR3 here is CASSTSSIGEQFF. CDR3 bases: TGTGCCAGTAGTACCTCTAGCATAGGGGAGCAGTTCTTC. The full variable domain, rest sourced from reference TRBV19 and TRBJ2-1, is DGGITQSPKYLFRKEGQNVTLSCEQNLNHDAMYWYRQDPGQGLRLIYYSQIVNDFQKGDIAEGYSVSREKKESFPLTVTSAQKNPTAFYLCASSTSSIGEQFFGPGTRLTVL.

The sample holds many counts of this clonotype. CDR3 in amino acids: CASSFGEQFF. CDR3 bases: TGTGCCAGCAGCTTTGGGGAGCAGTTCTTC. V gene TRBV7-2 combines with J gene TRBJ2-1; D unresolved. Trimming took off 3 bases at V and 10 bases at J, with 4 bases between the two ends. CDR1 and CDR2 (germline): SGHTA, FQGNSA. This CDR3 comprises 10 residues.

The chain recombines TRBV10-3 with TRBJ1-3; the D is unclear. Germline V lookup: CDR1 ENHRY, CDR2 SYGVKD. V lost 2 bases and J 0 bases, leaving 5 bases between the germline ends. The CDR3 extends over 14 amino acids. CDR3 DNA: TGTGCCATCAGTGAGCAGAGCTCTGGAAACACCATATATTTT. Translation gives CAISEQSSGNTIYF.